A single sample is the source of the 9 T cell receptor beta chains below, sequenced in a study of PD-L1 blockade in urothelial cancer. Only in-frame clones appear in the TCRdb table, and some are missing; sequencing was by immunoSEQ multiplex PCR. Counted here are 29,000 or so clones, roughly 86% occurring once; the ten biggest clones make up roughly 3%. The starting material was PBMCs, obtained around atezolizumab (anti-PD-L1) treatment. These TCRs come from a man in his forties or fifties with urothelial cancer.

This clone was seen once. The chain recombines TRBV18 with TRBJ2-3; 7 nucleotides line up with TRBD1. Germline CDR1 is KGHSH and CDR2 is LQKENI. The CDR3 consists of 16 residues. Germline trimming cut 5 bases from V and 3 bases from J; bases unmatched to any gene: 11. CDR3 DNA: TGTGCCAGCTCATCGCTTACAGGGGCACCTACAGATACGCAGTATTTT. It specifies CASSSLTGAPTDTQYF.

The chain couples TRBV15 to TRBJ1-4; TRBD1 might be the D (5 bases). V was cut by 0 bases and J by 1 base, with 6 bases left in between. CDR3 size: 15 residues. The germline gives CDR1 LNHNV, CDR2 YYDKDF (reference sequence). This CDR3 reads CATSRDQGTNEKLFF. The CDR3 DNA sequence: TGTGCCACCAGCAGAGATCAGGGAACTAATGAAAAACTGTTTTTT.

The chain couples TRBV25-1 to TRBJ1-1; D may be TRBD1 (5 bases). Trimming removed 8 bases from V and 6 bases from J, with 10 bases in between. The CDR3 loop spans 11 amino acids. Germline V CDR1 and CDR2: MGHDK, SYGVNS. CDR3 protein: CASHKGPEAFF. In nucleotides, the CDR3 is TGTGCCAGCCATAAGGGGCCTGAAGCTTTCTTT. The whole variable domain, filled in from reference TRBV25-1 and TRBJ1-1, reads EADIYQTPRYLVIGTGKKITLECSQTMGHDKMYWYQQDPGMELHLIHYSYGVNSTEKGDLSSESTVSRIRTEHFPLTLESARPSHTSQYLCASHKGPEAFFGQGTRLTVV.

This clone appeared a few times. V usage is TRBV15 and J usage is TRBJ1-4; no firm D call. The V gene's germline CDR1 is LNHNV and CDR2 YYDKDF (reference sequence). V was shortened by 3 bases and J by 8 bases, with 16 bases between the two germline ends. CDR3 length: 15 amino acids. The CDR3 DNA reads TGTGCCACCAGCAGCGACACTCCCGGTAGGGAAAAACTGTTTTTT. This sequence encodes CATSSDTPGREKLFF. Using reference TRBV15 and TRBJ1-4 for the parts outside the CDR3, the full variable domain is DAMVIQNPRYQVTQFGKPVTLSCSQTLNHNVMYWYQQKSSQAPKLLFHYYDKDFNNEADTPDNFQSRRPNTSFCFLDIRSPGLGDTAMYLCATSSDTPGREKLFFGSGTQLSVL.

The chain has TRBV6-4 and TRBJ2-1, with 10 bases matching TRBD2. The CDR3 totals 16 residues. Germline CDR1 and CDR2: MRHNA and SNTAGT. V shed 0 bases, J shed 9 bases, and the junction held 8 bases outside the gene matches. CDR3 bases: TGTGCCAGCAGTGACTCGGGAGCGGGGGGGCAGGGTGAGCAGTTCTTC. It yields the protein CASSDSGAGGQGEQFF.

The rearrangement uses TRBV29-1 and TRBJ2-2, with 10 bases that match TRBD1. The CDR3 covers 12 residues. Trimming removed 6 bases from V and 7 bases from J; junction bases left unmatched: 2. Germline assignment: CDR1 SQVTM and CDR2 ANQGSEA. The CDR3 is CSVGQGNGELFF. As DNA, the CDR3 is TGCAGCGTGGGACAGGGGAACGGGGAGCTGTTTTTT.

The chain couples TRBV25-1 to TRBJ1-6, with 7 bases that match TRBD1. CDR3 length: 14 residues. V gave up 4 bases and J gave up 8 bases; unmatched junction bases: 5. Looked up from germline, CDR1 is MGHDK and CDR2 is SYGVNS. The CDR3 DNA reads as TGTGCCAGCAGTGCCCGGGACAGATATTCACCCCTCCACTTT. It is translated as CASSARDRYSPLHF.

The chain has TRBV4-3 and TRBJ1-3, with D possibly matching TRBD1 (5 bases). Looked up from germline, CDR1 is LGHNA and CDR2 is YSLEER. The CDR3 has 18 amino acids. V gave up 3 bases and J gave up 0 bases, with 18 bases separating them. Here the CDR3 reads CASSHNRGGAGSGNTIYF. The CDR3 bases are TGCGCCAGCAGCCACAATCGCGGCGGGGCGGGCTCTGGAAACACCATATATTTT.

The rearrangement links TRBV30 to TRBJ2-5; possible D gene TRBD1, 6 bases. The V gene's germline CDR1 is GTSNPN and CDR2 SVGIG (reference sequence). Trimming left V 5 bases short and J 4 bases short, with 11 bases between. The CDR3 consists of 12 residues. CDR3 protein: CAWWTARETQYF. The CDR3 DNA reads as TGTGCCTGGTGGACAGCACGAGAGACCCAGTACTTC.